Below, 17 T cell receptor beta chains from the same sample are listed, as sequenced in a study of blood T cell repertoires in COVID-19. TCRdb's copy holds only in-frame clones and misses some; the assay was immunoSEQ multiplex PCR. The sample has about 47,000 clones, about 90% seen once. The sample comprised peripheral blood. The receptors come from a man between 65 and 85 years old with active COVID-19.

This clone has only one observation. This sequence joins TRBV3-1 (or the pseudogene TRBV3-2) and TRBJ1-1; 8 nucleotides match TRBD1. This CDR3 region has 16 residues. V dropped 2 bases and J dropped 0; count of bases not matched to a gene: 5. From germline, CDR1 is LGHDT and CDR2 YNNKEL (reference sequence). The CDR3 DNA reads TGTGCCAGCAGCCAACCCTCACAGGGGGTGAACACTGAAGCTTTCTTT. It translates to CASSQPSQGVNTEAFF.

This sequence joins TRBV4-3 and TRBJ2-1, with D possibly TRBD2 on 5 matching bases. V was pared by 3 bases and J by 2 bases, with 5 bases between. Per germline, CDR1 LGHNA and CDR2 YSLEER. The CDR3 is 13 amino acids. The CDR3 sequence is CASSQEAYNEQFF. Written as DNA, the CDR3 is TGCGCCAGCAGCCAGGAGGCCTACAATGAGCAGTTCTTC.

The genes are TRBV5-4 and TRBJ2-1; 16 nucleotides agree with TRBD2. This CDR3 is 17 amino acids long. CDR1 is SGHNT, CDR2 YYREEE, per germline (reference sequence). J gave up 2 bases and V 5 bases, and 4 bases lay outside the gene matches. The CDR3 nucleotides read TGTGCCAGCAGTAAAGGGACTAGCGGGGGGGCCTACAATGAGCAGTTCTTC. Translated, it gives CASSKGTSGGAYNEQFF.

The rearrangement links TRBV10-3 to TRBJ2-2, with 10 positions matching TRBD1. With 0 bases clipped from V and 5 bases from J, the junction kept 3 bases outside the gene matches. CDR1 ENHRY and CDR2 SYGVKD come from the germline V gene. The CDR3 runs to 16 residues. The chain's CDR3 is CAISESGTGVTGELFF. CDR3 nucleotide sequence: TGTGCCATCAGTGAGTCCGGGACAGGGGTTACCGGGGAGCTGTTTTTT.

The rearrangement uses TRBV5-1 and TRBJ1-4; 7 nucleotides line up with TRBD1. There are 14 residues in the CDR3. V trimming: 9 bases; J trimming: 5 bases; junction bases outside the gene matches: 10. Germline V gives CDR1 SGHRS, CDR2 YFSETQ. The CDR3 DNA is TGCGCCACCACCAGGACAGGTGCAAATGAAAAACTGTTTTTT. This gives the protein CATTRTGANEKLFF. Looking up the rest from reference TRBV5-1 and TRBJ1-4 gives the full variable domain: KAGVTQTPRYLIKTRGQQVTLSCSPISGHRSVSWYQQTPGQGLQFLFEYFSETQRNKGNFPGRFSGRQFSNSRSEMNVSTLELGDSALYLCATTRTGANEKLFFGSGTQLSVL.

This rearrangement joins TRBV11-2 to TRBJ2-1; TRBD2 is a possible D gene (5 bases). Germline CDR1 is SGHAT and CDR2 is FQNNGV. The V end was cut by 1 base, the J end by 7 bases, with 14 bases between. The CDR3 sequence is 15 residues long. CDR3 sequence reads: CASSLAPGSSNEQFF. CDR3 in DNA: TGTGCCAGCAGCTTAGCCCCGGGGAGTTCGAATGAGCAGTTCTTC.

The table lists this clone with a few counts. The gene calls are TRBV27 and TRBJ1-5; D may be TRBD1 (5 bases). CDR3 size: 15 residues. V lost 6 bases, J lost 0 bases, and 12 bases lay in between. Looked up from germline, CDR1 is MNHEY and CDR2 is SMNVEV (reference sequence). CDR3 residues: CASSTWGVSNQPQHF. The CDR3, as DNA: TGTGCCAGCAGCACTTGGGGGGTTAGCAATCAGCCCCAGCATTTT.

The V call is TRBV4-1, the J call TRBJ2-5; possibly TRBD1 for D (6 bases). This CDR3 contains 15 residues. V lost 0 bases and J lost 6, with 14 bases in between. Germline V gene data show CDR1 as MGHRA and CDR2 as YSYEKL. The CDR3 sequence: CASSQDSGRGKTQYF. As DNA, the CDR3 is TGCGCCAGCAGCCAAGACTCGGGCAGGGGCAAGACCCAGTACTTC.

This clone has only one observation. CDR3 loop: CASSQSRQGATDTQYF. For the CDR3, the DNA is TGCGCCAGCAGCCAAAGTAGGCAGGGGGCAACAGATACGCAGTATTTT. The V gene is TRBV4-3, the J gene TRBJ2-3, with 8 bases lining up with TRBD1. V trimming: 2 bases; J trimming: 3 bases; junction bases outside the gene matches: 7. The V gene's germline CDR1 is LGHNA and CDR2 YSLEER. This CDR3 has 16 amino acids.

V usage is TRBV5-1 and J usage is TRBJ2-3; D is ambiguous. CDR1 and CDR2 from the germline V gene are SGHRS and YFSETQ. The CDR3 contains 12 residues. V shed 5 bases and J shed 3 bases, with 7 bases lying between them. CDR3 in amino acids: CASRPTTDTQYF. The CDR3 DNA reads as TGCGCCAGCAGGCCGACTACAGATACGCAGTATTTT.

The chain joins TRBV2 to TRBJ1-2, with 7 bases identical to TRBD1. The germline V gene has CDR1 SNHLY and CDR2 FYNNEI. V lost 3 bases to trimming and J lost 5 bases; unmatched junction nucleotides: 3. This CDR3 is built from 13 residues. The CDR3 DNA sequence: TGTGCCAGCAGTGAGTACAGGGGATATGGCTACACCTTC. Its protein is CASSEYRGYGYTF.

The chain carries TRBV5-1 and TRBJ2-7, with TRBD2 matching 9 bases. Germline V CDR1 and CDR2: SGHRS, YFSETQ. V lost 4 bases, J lost 6 bases, and 14 bases stayed unmatched. This CDR3 region has 16 residues. CDR3 residues: CASSPQIATSGIEQYF. The CDR3 nucleotides read TGCGCCAGCAGCCCTCAAATAGCGACTAGCGGCATCGAGCAGTACTTC.

The V call is TRBV5-1, the J call TRBJ2-1, with 8 nucleotides matching TRBD1. The CDR3 totals 17 residues. The germline V gene encodes CDR1 SGHRS and CDR2 YFSETQ. V shed 3 bases and J 5 bases; nucleotides not matched to a gene: 13. Written as DNA, the CDR3 is TGCGCCAGCAGCTCCTTAGAGGGAGTCAGGGGGCACAATGAGCAGTTCTTC. As protein: CASSSLEGVRGHNEQFF. The whole variable domain, remainder taken from reference TRBV5-1 and TRBJ2-1, is KAGVTQTPRYLIKTRGQQVTLSCSPISGHRSVSWYQQTPGQGLQFLFEYFSETQRNKGNFPGRFSGRQFSNSRSEMNVSTLELGDSALYLCASSSLEGVRGHNEQFFGPGTRLTVL.

This sequence joins TRBV5-5 and TRBJ2-7; 8 positions match TRBD1. The CDR3 has 14 amino acids. V gave up 4 bases and J gave up 6 bases; unmatched junction bases: 9. Germline CDR1 reads SGHKS; CDR2 reads YYEKEE (reference sequence). CDR3 region: CASSPTGGIGEQYF. Written as DNA, the CDR3 is TGTGCCAGCAGCCCTACAGGGGGAATCGGCGAGCAGTACTTC.

The rearrangement joins TRBV3-1 (or the pseudogene TRBV3-2) to TRBJ1-2, with 9 bases identical to TRBD1. The V gene's germline CDR1 is LGHDT and CDR2 YNNKEL (reference sequence). With 0 bases clipped from V and 8 bases from J, the junction kept 7 bases outside the gene matches. The CDR3 loop spans 15 amino acids. CDR3 residues: CASSQEHRGRGGYTF. The CDR3 nucleotides are TGTGCCAGCAGCCAAGAGCACAGGGGGCGAGGAGGCTACACCTTC.

CDR3 coding DNA: TGCGCCAGCACGTCGGACAGACCAAAGTACGGGCTGTTTTTT. Protein: CASTSDRPKYGLFF. This rearrangement joins TRBV5-1 to TRBJ2-2, with D tentatively TRBD1 (6 bases). Trimming removed 6 bases from V and 13 bases from J, with 22 bases in between. CDR1 SGHRS and CDR2 YFSETQ come from the germline V gene. This CDR3 is built from 14 residues. Combining the CDR3 with reference TRBV5-1 and TRBJ2-2 gives the whole variable domain KAGVTQTPRYLIKTRGQQVTLSCSPISGHRSVSWYQQTPGQGLQFLFEYFSETQRNKGNFPGRFSGRQFSNSRSEMNVSTLELGDSALYLCASTSDRPKYGLFFGEGSRLTVL.

With regard to this clone: One junction end disagrees with the germline gene, perhaps due to a read error. The chain combines TRBV23-1 with TRBJ1-1; D perhaps matches TRBD1 (5 bases). TRBV23-1 has ORF status, its function being uncertain. CDR3 size: 17 residues. The CDR3 here is CASNQTTDRSGGTEAFF. CDR3 nucleotide sequence: TGCGCCAGCAATCAAACGACCGACCGTTCGGGGGGCACTGAAGCTTTCTTT.